A selection of T cell receptor beta chains follows, all from one sample in a study of blood T cell repertoires in COVID-19. Assay: immunoSEQ multiplex PCR; the TCRdb copy retains only in-frame clones and omits some. The sample consists of 90,000 to 120,000 clones, about 91% of them appearing once. The sequenced material came from peripheral blood. Receptor source: a man aged 50 to 59 with active or convalescent COVID-19. CDR3s include the opening cysteine and the closing phenylalanine or tryptophan. A D gene is named only where the DNA matches it firmly. Clone size is stated in some rows and not others, as once, few, many or a class when expanded.

clone_size: NA
j_call: TRBJ2-3
v_call: TRBV13
d_call: TRBD2
cdr3_nt: TGTGCCAGCAGCCCTTCCCGGGGGGGAGATACGCAGTATTTT
cdr3_aa: CASSPSRGGDTQYF

clone_size: NA
j_call: TRBJ1-3
v_call: TRBV5-1
d_call: NA
cdr3_nt: TGCGCCAGCAGCTTGGCCGACGGGTACGGGACTGCCATATATTTT
cdr3_aa: CASSLADGYGTAIYF

clone_size: few
j_call: TRBJ2-7
v_call: TRBV11-2
d_call: NA
cdr3_nt: TGTGCCAGCAGCTTAGATCTAGGCTACGAGCAGTACTTC
cdr3_aa: CASSLDLGYEQYF

clone_size: NA
j_call: TRBJ2-2
v_call: TRBV7-9
d_call: NA
cdr3_nt: TGTGCCAGCAGCTTAGGCTTAGTAATAGCCGGGGAGCTGTTTTTT
cdr3_aa: CASSLGLVIAGELFF

clone_size: NA
j_call: TRBJ2-1
v_call: TRBV19
d_call: TRBD1
cdr3_nt: TGTGCCAGTAGATACGACAGGGCGGCCTACAATGAGCAGTTCTTC
cdr3_aa: CASRYDRAAYNEQFF

clone_size: once
j_call: TRBJ2-1
v_call: TRBV4-2
d_call: NA
cdr3_nt: TGTGCCAGCAGCCAAGGGGTCGGGAGCTCCTACAATGAGCAGTTCTTC
cdr3_aa: CASSQGVGSSYNEQFF

clone_size: NA
j_call: TRBJ2-2
v_call: TRBV4-1
d_call: NA
cdr3_nt: TGCGCCAGCAGCTGGAGGGGGGGTGACGGGGAGCTGTTTTTT
cdr3_aa: CASSWRGGDGELFF

clone_size: NA
j_call: TRBJ2-5
v_call: TRBV15
d_call: TRBD1
cdr3_nt: TGTGCCACCAGCAGCTACAGGGGAGTTGGAGAGACCCAGTACTTC
cdr3_aa: CATSSYRGVGETQYF

clone_size: NA
j_call: TRBJ2-4
v_call: TRBV20-1
d_call: TRBD2
cdr3_nt: TGCAGTGCTAGTGAAGGACTAGCGGGAGGCGGAAACATTCAGTACTTC
cdr3_aa: CSASEGLAGGGNIQYF

clone_size: NA
j_call: TRBJ2-7
v_call: TRBV13
d_call: TRBD2
cdr3_nt: TGTGCCAGCAGCTTAGGTGACGGGACTAGCGGGAGGGCCGCCCGGATGAGACACGAGCAGTACTTC
cdr3_aa: CASSLGDGTSGRAARMRHEQYF